This T cell receptor beta chain appears in the sequencing data of a study of CXCR3-negative and CXCR3-positive naive CD8 T cells. The study's findings and limits: Sequencing showed both naive subsets with comparably high diversity, and memory CD8+ cells much lower.

Every CD8+ T cell subset underwent triplicate sorting at 300,000 cells apiece. CD45RO-CCR7+CD27+CD95- was the phenotype of naive CD8+ T cells. In regard to this clonotype: Its cognate antigen is unknown.

5' RACE with UMI labels generated the TRB cDNA libraries. Using the 5' RACE reads, TCRdb records one entry per CDR3 protein without DNA. The sample totals 35,000 to 55,000 distinct CDR3 sequences; its top ten clones hold 2% to 2.5%. This CDR3 comprises 13 residues. Germline V lookup: CDR1 DFQATT, CDR2 SNEGSKA (reference sequence). Sequenced material: naive CXCR3- CD8+ T cells from blood. Subset defined: CD45RO-CCR7+CD27+CD95- naive CD8+ T cells lacking CXCR3 (TNR3-). The clonotype originates from a human donor in good health. Some clones in this sample may be carry-over from other donors' samples. The chain uses TRBV20-1 and TRBJ1-2; the TRBD1 assignment by TCRdb is unverifiable without DNA. CDR3 loop: CSARDPTVQGYTF.